This T cell receptor (beta chain) was profiled in a study of T cells after yellow fever vaccination. About the study: Preparing low-cell-number fractions relied on SMART-Seq v4 Ultra Low Input.

Whole-study results and caveats: Post-booster samples contained most primary-vaccination clones (just under 98% CD4, less than 90% CD8).

Points on this clonotype: The antigen is undetermined.

Universal primer sites and UMIs were introduced during 5'RACE template-switching synthesis of TCR cDNA. TCRdb itself ran the 5' RACE reads through MiXCR, one entry per CDR3 protein. Of about 580,000 distinct CDR3 sequences in the sample, around 16% were seen once. Germline CDR1 is GTSNPN and CDR2 is SVGIG (reference sequence). The CDR3 has 15 residues. V lost 0 bases, J lost 10 bases, and 18 bases lay in between. The receptor was derived from a man aged 18 to 35 who received the YFV17D yellow fever vaccine. Here the sequenced sample was PBMCs, taken less than 6 days after the first yellow fever vaccination. The chain links TRBV30 to TRBJ1-4; the D is unclear. CDR3 DNA: TGTGCCTGGAGTGTACTCGGGCCGTTAACGGGAAAACTGTTTTTT. It is translated as CAWSVLGPLTGKLFF.